These 26 T cell receptor beta chains were all obtained from the same sample, sequenced in a study of identical twins. A single record per CDR3 protein comes from TCRdb applying MiXCR to the 5' RACE reads. Counted here are roughly 250,000 distinct CDR3 sequences, around an eighth occurring once; the ten biggest clones make up 7% to 9%. The source material was memory (CD45RO+) T cells sorted from blood. Every receptor here comes from a woman younger than 35 in good health.

A few counts support this clonotype. The V gene is TRBV15, the J gene TRBJ2-1; D call uncertain. Looked up from germline, CDR1 is LNHNV and CDR2 is YYDKDF (reference sequence). Trimming shortened V by 0 bases and J by 11 bases, and 14 bases separated the two germline ends. The CDR3 is 14 residues long. The CDR3, as DNA: TGTGCCACCAGCAGAGATCTGGGTCCTCTGAAGCAGTTCTTC. This gives the protein CATSRDLGPLKQFF.

The gene calls are TRBV11-2 and TRBJ2-5; tentatively, D is TRBD2 (6 bases). This CDR3 contains 16 residues. Trimming removed 1 base from V and 0 bases from J, with 12 bases in between. Looked up from germline, CDR1 is SGHAT and CDR2 is FQNNGV. The CDR3 reads CASSLGLAPYQETQYF. The CDR3 DNA is TGTGCCAGCAGCTTAGGGCTAGCGCCGTACCAAGAGACCCAGTACTTC.

This clonotype was counted only a few times. This sequence joins TRBV7-2 and TRBJ1-5; tentative D call: TRBD1 (5 bases). From germline, CDR1 is SGHTA and CDR2 FQGNSA. The CDR3 has 12 residues. The V end was cut by 5 bases, the J end by 9 bases, with 11 bases between. CDR3 region: CASSPPGWPQHF. The CDR3 bases are TGTGCCAGCAGCCCACCAGGGTGGCCCCAGCATTTT.

This clonotype has a handful of counts. The chain is built from TRBV5-6 and TRBJ2-1; 8 bases are shared with TRBD2. The CDR3 runs 16 residues. V dropped 4 bases and J dropped 8; count of bases not matched to a gene: 14. Germline values: CDR1 SGHDT, CDR2 YYEEEE. The CDR3 region is CASSLPAGVEIDEQFF. The CDR3 DNA reads as TGTGCCAGCAGCCTGCCAGCGGGAGTAGAGATAGATGAGCAGTTCTTC.

V usage is TRBV18 and J usage is TRBJ2-1; 12 bases match TRBD2. The ends lost 4 bases at V and 5 bases at J; junction bases unmatched: 9. This CDR3 contains 17 residues. CDR1 is KGHSH and CDR2 is LQKENI in the germline V gene. For the CDR3, the DNA is TGTGCCAGCTCACACCAACCACTAGCGGGAGGTAACAATGAGCAGTTCTTC. It encodes CASSHQPLAGGNNEQFF.

This clonotype showed up just a few times. This chain uses TRBV12-3 or TRBV12-4 with TRBJ1-1; no clear D gene. The CDR3 runs 15 residues. V gave up 3 bases and J gave up 2 bases, with 13 bases separating them. In DNA form, the CDR3 reads TGTGCCAGCAGTTTCCGCGGGGTAGTCAACACTGAAGCTTTCTTT. This sequence encodes CASSFRGVVNTEAFF.

This clonotype was detected a few times. V usage is TRBV20-1 and J usage is TRBJ1-2; weak D call: TRBD1 (5 bases). The V end was cut by 5 bases, the J end by 8 bases, with 15 bases between. This CDR3 contains 12 residues. The germline gives CDR1 DFQATT, CDR2 SNEGSKA (reference sequence). CDR3 region: CSAPPGGVGYTF. Written as DNA, the CDR3 is TGCAGTGCTCCCCCGGGGGGTGTAGGCTACACCTTC.

A few counts support this clonotype. The chain uses TRBV20-1 and TRBJ1-2, with unresolved D. Germline CDR1 reads DFQATT; CDR2 reads SNEGSKA (reference sequence). The CDR3 contains 12 residues. The CDR3 spells CRAVGEQYGYTF. The CDR3 region has the DNA TGCAGGGCGGTCGGGGAGCAGTATGGCTACACCTTC.

This clonotype was seen at least ten times. The rearrangement uses TRBV29-1 and TRBJ1-1; tentatively, D is TRBD1 (6 bases). This CDR3 is built from 12 residues. V was shortened by 6 bases and J by 4 bases, with 12 bases between the two germline ends. Looked up from germline, CDR1 is SQVTM and CDR2 is ANQGSEA. CDR3 residues: CSVQEGGTEAFF. CDR3 nucleotide sequence: TGCAGCGTACAAGAGGGGGGCACTGAAGCTTTCTTT. Drawing the rest from reference TRBV29-1 and TRBJ1-1, the complete variable domain is SAVISQKPSRDICQRGTSLTIQCQVDSQVTMMFWYRQQPGQSLTLIATANQGSEATYESGFVIDKFPISRPNLTFSTLTVSNMSPEDSSIYLCSVQEGGTEAFFGQGTRLTVV.

The genes are TRBV5-1 and TRBJ2-1; D is unclear. Per germline, CDR1 SGHRS and CDR2 YFSETQ. V lost 4 bases, J lost 6 bases, and 11 bases lay in between. The CDR3 runs to 13 residues. The DNA for the CDR3 is TGCGCCAGCAGCCCCGGAAACCCCAATGAGCAGTTCTTC. This encodes CASSPGNPNEQFF.

The V call is TRBV11-3, the J call TRBJ2-1; D ambiguous. Trimming shortened V by 2 bases and J by 2 bases, and 10 bases separated the two germline ends. Germline CDR1 and CDR2: SGHNT and YENEEA. The CDR3 has 15 amino acids. Here the CDR3 reads CASSLWGSAYNEQFF. The CDR3 bases are TGTGCCAGCAGCTTATGGGGAAGCGCCTACAATGAGCAGTTCTTC.

The chain employs TRBV7-9 and TRBJ2-3, with TRBD2 matching over 8 bases. The J segment lost 0 bases and the V segment lost 5 bases, leaving 7 bases of the junction unmatched. The CDR3 is 16 residues long. Germline assignment: CDR1 SEHNR and CDR2 FQNEAQ (reference sequence). This CDR3 is CASSATGGLSTDTQYF. The CDR3, as DNA: TGTGCCAGCAGCGCCACGGGAGGGTTAAGCACAGATACGCAGTATTTT.

The chain links TRBV18 to TRBJ2-7; 9 bases map to TRBD1. This CDR3 is built from 14 residues. V gave up 3 bases and J gave up 4 bases; unmatched junction bases: 4. The germline CDR1 and CDR2 sequences are KGHSH and LQKENI. This CDR3 is CASSPRQGVYEQYF. The CDR3 DNA reads TGTGCCAGCTCACCGAGACAGGGGGTTTACGAGCAGTACTTC.

The chain couples TRBV12-3 or TRBV12-4 to TRBJ2-1; D is unclear. V lost 0 bases and J lost 9, with 15 bases in between. The CDR3 is 15 residues long. This CDR3 is CASSLAQSMHSEQFF. The CDR3 region has the DNA TGTGCCAGCAGTTTAGCGCAGTCTATGCATAGTGAGCAGTTCTTC.

This chain connects TRBV5-1 to TRBJ2-7, with 11 bases matching TRBD2. The CDR3 consists of 15 residues. After removal of 2 bases from V and 0 bases from J, the junction contained 1 base not matched to a gene. CDR1 is SGHRS, CDR2 YFSETQ, per germline. The CDR3 sequence: CASSFTSGGSYEQYF. DNA for the CDR3: TGCGCCAGCAGCTTTACTAGCGGGGGCTCCTACGAGCAGTACTTC.

The genes are TRBV20-1 and TRBJ1-5; unclear D gene. V dropped 4 bases and J dropped 2 bases, with 12 bases sitting between them. This CDR3 region has 14 residues. The germline CDR1 and CDR2 sequences are DFQATT and SNEGSKA (reference sequence). CDR3 loop: CSATHGNGNQPQHF. CDR3 nucleotide sequence: TGCAGTGCTACCCACGGTAATGGCAATCAGCCCCAGCATTTT.

The chain combines TRBV5-6 with TRBJ2-7, with D unclear. The V end was cut by 1 base, the J end by 2 bases, with 13 bases between. Looked up from germline, CDR1 is SGHDT and CDR2 is YYEEEE. This CDR3 is built from 15 residues. CDR3 in DNA: TGTGCCAGCAGCTTGTTTAGGGCTTTCGCCTACGAGCAGTACTTC. Amino acid sequence: CASSLFRAFAYEQYF. The entire variable domain, with the rest obtained from reference TRBV5-6 and TRBJ2-7, is as follows: DAGVTQSPTHLIKTRGQQVTLRCSPKSGHDTVSWYQQALGQGPQFIFQYYEEEERQRGNFPDRFSGHQFPNYSSELNVNALLLGDSALYLCASSLFRAFAYEQYFGPGTRLTVT.

The rearrangement links TRBV30 to TRBJ2-5; D gene ambiguous. This CDR3 is 13 amino acids long. The V gene's germline CDR1 is GTSNPN and CDR2 SVGIG (reference sequence). V was trimmed by 1 base and J by 4 bases, leaving 10 bases between them. The CDR3 sequence is CAWSARVGETQYF. CDR3 nucleotide sequence: TGTGCCTGGAGTGCTAGGGTTGGAGAGACCCAGTACTTC. The full variable domain, rest sourced from reference TRBV30 and TRBJ2-5, is SQTIHQWPATLVQPVGSPLSLECTVEGTSNPNLYWYRQAAGRGLQLLFYSVGIGQISSEVPQNLSASRPQDRQFILSSKKLLLSDSGFYLCAWSARVGETQYFGPGTRLLVL.

This clonotype was counted only a few times. The chain joins TRBV20-1 to TRBJ1-4; D is perhaps TRBD1 (5 bases). CDR3 length: 15 amino acids. Germline V gene data show CDR1 as DFQATT and CDR2 as SNEGSKA (reference sequence). V dropped 5 bases and J dropped 0 bases, with 13 bases sitting between them. The CDR3 DNA reads TGCAGTGCTGCCTTGGGGACCCCAACTAATGAAAAACTGTTTTTT. Translating gives CSAALGTPTNEKLFF.

The chain combines TRBV20-1 with TRBJ2-3; D might be TRBD2 (6 bases). The CDR3 totals 17 residues. Germline assignment: CDR1 DFQATT and CDR2 SNEGSKA (reference sequence). Trimming shortened V by 0 bases and J by 3 bases, and 19 bases separated the two germline ends. The CDR3 DNA reads TGCAGTGCTAGAGATTGGGGTCGCGGGATCCTAACAGATACGCAGTATTTT. Its protein product is CSARDWGRGILTDTQYF.

This clonotype was picked up many times. The chain couples TRBV7-3 to TRBJ2-1; D gene unclear. Trimming pared 1 base from V and 5 bases from J, leaving 12 bases between. This CDR3 has 15 residues. The germline CDR1 and CDR2 sequences are SGHTA and FQGTGA. CDR3 protein: CASSLNPHSNNEQFF. The CDR3, as DNA: TGTGCCAGCAGCTTAAACCCACATAGTAACAATGAGCAGTTCTTC.

This clonotype turned up a few times. This chain connects TRBV19 to TRBJ2-1; 9 nucleotides agree with TRBD2. The trim removed 5 bases at V and 7 bases at J, leaving 6 bases unmatched. This CDR3 comprises 14 residues. Germline CDR1 and CDR2: LNHDA and SQIVND (reference sequence). The chain's CDR3 is CASSSLAGVNEQFF. CDR3 nucleotides: TGTGCCAGTAGTTCACTAGCGGGCGTGAATGAGCAGTTCTTC.

The rearrangement joins TRBV20-1 to TRBJ2-3, with 8 bases that match TRBD2. CDR1 DFQATT and CDR2 SNEGSKA come from the germline V gene (reference sequence). The trim removed 3 bases at V and 4 bases at J, leaving 12 bases unmatched. The CDR3 runs 16 residues. CDR3 amino acids: CSASNLIAGLADTQYF. CDR3 coding DNA: TGCAGTGCTAGTAATCTAATAGCGGGATTAGCAGATACGCAGTATTTT.

This clonotype was recorded at least ten times. The chain uses TRBV3-1 and TRBJ1-5; D not certain. V was pared by 0 bases and J by 6 bases, with 6 bases between. The germline gives CDR1 LGHDT, CDR2 YNNKEL (reference sequence). The CDR3 spans 13 residues. The chain's CDR3 is CASSQDVGQPQHF. CDR3 nucleotide sequence: TGTGCCAGCAGCCAAGACGTCGGTCAGCCCCAGCATTTT.

The chain links TRBV6-5 to TRBJ1-1; D not resolved. CDR1 is MNHEY, CDR2 SVGAGI, per germline. V was shortened by 2 bases and J by 5 bases, with 12 bases between the two germline ends. The CDR3 extends over 14 amino acids. CDR3 amino acids: CASSYEWLGTEAFF. The CDR3, as DNA: TGTGCCAGCAGTTACGAGTGGTTAGGGACTGAAGCTTTCTTT.

There are a few counts of this clonotype. The chain is built from TRBV6-5 and TRBJ1-1, with 11 bases matching TRBD1. The CDR3 sequence is 15 residues long. Looked up from germline, CDR1 is MNHEY and CDR2 is SVGAGI. V dropped 4 bases and J dropped 4; count of bases not matched to a gene: 5. CDR3 coding DNA: TGTGCCAGCAGTTTCCCCGGGACAGGGGGCACTGAAGCTTTCTTT. Translating gives CASSFPGTGGTEAFF.